The 8 T cell receptor beta chains below all came from one sample that was sequenced in a study of cytomegalovirus exposure and HLA in healthy donors. The PCR was carried out with 60 Vbeta primers and 13 Jbeta primers. The data were produced by immunoSEQ multiplex PCR, yet TCRdb's version contains in-frame clones alone and is incomplete. This sample carries more than 95,000 clones, about three quarters of them seen once, and the ten largest clones take under 6.5%. Sequences were obtained from PBMCs. The receptors stem from a man in his 60s in good health and CMV-seropositive.

V and J are TRBV4-1 and TRBJ1-2, with TRBD1 as a possible D gene (6 bases). This CDR3 contains 15 residues. V was trimmed by 1 base and J by 0 bases, leaving 9 bases between them. Germline CDR1 MGHRA, CDR2 YSYEKL. In DNA form, the CDR3 reads TGCGCCAGCAGCCAAGGACAGGCCACTAACTATGGCTACACCTTC. Translated, it gives CASSQGQATNYGYTF.

The gene calls are TRBV19 and TRBJ2-5; 7 bases align to TRBD1. The ends lost 2 bases at V and 4 bases at J; junction bases unmatched: 1. This CDR3 has 13 amino acids. From germline, CDR1 is LNHDA and CDR2 SQIVND (reference sequence). The CDR3 DNA is TGTGCCAGTAGTATAAACAGGGGAGAGACCCAGTACTTC. Its protein product is CASSINRGETQYF.

This chain joins TRBV28 and TRBJ1-6, with 9 positions matching TRBD1. Germline CDR1 reads MDHEN; CDR2 reads SYDVKM. With V trimmed by 8 bases and J by 7 bases, 0 bases remained unmatched. The CDR3 covers 12 residues. The CDR3 DNA sequence: TGTGCCAGCGGGACAGGGAATTCACCCCTCCACTTT. This codes for CASGTGNSPLHF. The variable domain in full, with the rest retrieved from reference TRBV28 and TRBJ1-6, is DVKVTQSSRYLVKRTGEKVFLECVQDMDHENMFWYRQDPGLGLRLIYFSYDVKMKEKGDIPEGYSVSREKKERFSLILESASTNQTSMYLCASGTGNSPLHFGNGTRLTVT.

This sequence joins TRBV6-6 and TRBJ2-7; 7 nucleotides line up with TRBD1. V gave up 5 bases and J gave up 0 bases; unmatched junction bases: 1. Germline loops: CDR1 MNHNY, CDR2 SVGAGI (reference sequence). The CDR3 runs to 13 residues. The CDR3 DNA sequence: TGTGCCAGCAGTCGACAGGGCTCCTACGAGCAGTACTTC. This encodes CASSRQGSYEQYF.

This clone was counted only a few times. V and J are TRBV29-1 and TRBJ1-1; D unclear. Trimming removed 4 bases from V and 8 bases from J, with 11 bases in between. The CDR3 is made up of 11 amino acids. The germline gives CDR1 SQVTM, CDR2 ANQGSEA. This CDR3 is CSVVDGREAFF. The CDR3 DNA is TGCAGCGTTGTAGATGGGAGGGAAGCTTTCTTT.

The V call is TRBV6-5, the J call TRBJ1-2; 8 positions agree with TRBD1. CDR1 MNHEY and CDR2 SVGAGI come from the germline V gene. The trim removed 8 bases at V and 3 bases at J, leaving 5 bases unmatched. This CDR3 is 13 amino acids long. The CDR3: CASAGQGHYGYTF. The CDR3 nucleotides are TGTGCCAGCGCTGGACAGGGCCACTATGGCTACACCTTC.

The rearrangement links TRBV11-1 to TRBJ2-3; D is uncertain. The CDR3 runs 15 residues. Germline loops: CDR1 SGHAT, CDR2 FQDESV (reference sequence). V lost 2 bases to trimming and J lost 7 bases, with 16 bases between them. CDR3 in DNA: TGTGCCAGCAGCTTACGCCGCCGAACTCTGAATACGCAGTATTTT. Its translation is CASSLRRRTLNTQYF.

The chain is built from TRBV19 and TRBJ1-2, with 7 bases lining up with TRBD1. This CDR3 has 17 amino acids. Losses at the gene ends were 5 bases for V and 4 bases for J; bases not matched to a gene: 16. Germline assignment: CDR1 LNHDA and CDR2 SQIVND (reference sequence). In nucleotides, the CDR3 is TGTGCCAGTAGTCCCCCTGGACGGGCAGGGGGAGTCTATGGCTACACCTTC. Amino acid sequence: CASSPPGRAGGVYGYTF.